Each of the 11 T cell receptor beta chains below was sequenced from the same sample in a study of blood T cell repertoires in COVID-19. Profiling relied on immunoSEQ multiplex PCR, and the TCRdb table lists in-frame clones only, not all of them. Of about 200,000 clones listed, about nine tenths are singletons. The sequencing sample was made of peripheral blood. The receptor source for this set is a woman in her 70s with acute or convalescent COVID-19.

V and J are TRBV28 and TRBJ1-5, with TRBD1 matching 8 bases. The trim removed 5 bases at V and 5 bases at J, leaving 5 bases unmatched. The CDR3 sequence is 14 residues long. Germline assignment: CDR1 MDHEN and CDR2 SYDVKM. This CDR3 is CASSPGQAHQPQHF. For the CDR3, the DNA is TGTGCCAGCAGTCCGGGACAGGCTCATCAGCCCCAGCATTTT. The full variable domain, completed using reference TRBV28 and TRBJ1-5, is DVKVTQSSRYLVKRTGEKVFLECVQDMDHENMFWYRQDPGLGLRLIYFSYDVKMKEKGDIPEGYSVSREKKERFSLILESASTNQTSMYLCASSPGQAHQPQHFGDGTRLSIL.

J is TRBJ2-6 and V is TRBV27; 7 bases map to TRBD1. The CDR3 sequence is 16 residues long. Per the germline V gene, CDR1 is MNHEY and CDR2 is SMNVEV (reference sequence). The J segment lost 2 bases and the V segment lost 0 bases, leaving 1 base of the junction unmatched. In DNA, the CDR3 is TGTGCCAGCAGTTTATCCACAGGGGCTGGGGCCAACGTCCTGACTTTC. Translating gives CASSLSTGAGANVLTF.

This clone came up a few times. The V and J genes are TRBV7-9 and TRBJ1-1; D is ambiguous. Germline CDR1 SEHNR, CDR2 FQNEAQ (reference sequence). V lost 2 bases, J lost 1 base, and 5 bases lay in between. The CDR3 extends over 13 amino acids. The CDR3 reads CASSLIQNTEAFF. DNA of the CDR3: TGTGCCAGCAGCTTAATACAGAACACTGAAGCTTTCTTT.

On this clone: Distinct nucleotide sequences in the sample also encode this CDR3. The chain has TRBV4-2 and TRBJ1-6; 10 bases agree with TRBD1. CDR1 is LGHNA and CDR2 is YNFKEQ in the germline V gene. The ends lost 3 bases at V and 7 bases at J; junction bases unmatched: 3. This CDR3 contains 15 residues. The CDR3 loop reads CASSQEGQGNSPLHF. In DNA form, the CDR3 reads TGTGCCAGCAGCCAGGAGGGACAGGGGAATTCACCCCTCCACTTT.

This chain joins TRBV19 and TRBJ1-5; no clear D gene. The CDR3 runs 13 residues. CDR1 and CDR2 from the germline V gene are LNHDA and SQIVND (reference sequence). V was cut by 5 bases and J by 9 bases, with 14 bases left in between. CDR3 DNA: TGTGCCAGTAGTCGGACTCACGAGTGGCCCCAGCATTTT. Its translation: CASSRTHEWPQHF.

The V and J genes are TRBV7-9 and TRBJ2-1; 9 bases agree with TRBD2. V shed 0 bases, J shed 9 bases, and the junction held 6 bases outside the gene matches. Germline V gene sequence: CDR1 SEHNR, CDR2 FQNEAQ (reference sequence). This CDR3 has 15 amino acids. The CDR3 region has the DNA TGTGCCAGCAGCTTAGCGACTAGCGGCTCCTCTGAGCAGTTCTTC. Translated: CASSLATSGSSEQFF.

The chain combines TRBV5-4 with TRBJ1-6, with a tentative D call TRBD1 (6 bases). Trimming removed 0 bases from V and 10 bases from J, with 17 bases in between. This CDR3 region has 16 residues. Germline V gives CDR1 SGHNT, CDR2 YYREEE (reference sequence). This chain's CDR3 is CASSLERGANPSPLHF. The CDR3 DNA reads as TGTGCCAGCAGCTTGGAACGGGGGGCGAACCCCTCACCCCTCCACTTT.

The rearrangement links TRBV24-1 to TRBJ2-2; perhaps TRBD2 as D (6 bases). The germline V gene has CDR1 KGHDR and CDR2 SFDVKD. Between the trimmed V and J ends, which lost 5 bases and 6 bases, there was a span of 12 bases. This CDR3 comprises 14 residues. As DNA, the CDR3 is TGTGCCACCAGTGTTAGCGCGGGGTCCGGGGAGCTGTTTTTT. Residues: CATSVSAGSGELFF.

V is TRBV28 and J is TRBJ1-5; 9 nucleotides agree with TRBD1. V lost 5 bases and J lost 1; bases outside the gene matches: 6. CDR1 and CDR2 (germline): MDHEN, SYDVKM. The CDR3 runs to 16 residues. The CDR3 bases are TGTGCCAGCAGTGCCACAGGGGGCATCAGCAATCAGCCCCAGCATTTT. Protein sequence: CASSATGGISNQPQHF.

The chain has TRBV13 and TRBJ2-1; 7 bases align to TRBD2. V lost 5 bases to trimming and J lost 10 bases; unmatched junction nucleotides: 5. From germline, CDR1 is PRHDT and CDR2 FYEKMQ (reference sequence). The CDR3 totals 12 residues. The CDR3 nucleotides are TGTGCCAGCAGCATACCAGCGGGAGAGCAGTTCTTC. As protein: CASSIPAGEQFF.

The rearrangement uses TRBV2 and TRBJ1-1; D ambiguous. Germline V CDR1 and CDR2: SNHLY, FYNNEI. The V gene lost 4 bases and the J gene lost 1 base, with 16 bases spanning the gap. The CDR3 runs 16 residues. CDR3 DNA sequence: TGTGCCAGCAGTGTTTACAGCTTAACCTCGAACACTGAAGCTTTCTTT. Translation gives CASSVYSLTSNTEAFF.